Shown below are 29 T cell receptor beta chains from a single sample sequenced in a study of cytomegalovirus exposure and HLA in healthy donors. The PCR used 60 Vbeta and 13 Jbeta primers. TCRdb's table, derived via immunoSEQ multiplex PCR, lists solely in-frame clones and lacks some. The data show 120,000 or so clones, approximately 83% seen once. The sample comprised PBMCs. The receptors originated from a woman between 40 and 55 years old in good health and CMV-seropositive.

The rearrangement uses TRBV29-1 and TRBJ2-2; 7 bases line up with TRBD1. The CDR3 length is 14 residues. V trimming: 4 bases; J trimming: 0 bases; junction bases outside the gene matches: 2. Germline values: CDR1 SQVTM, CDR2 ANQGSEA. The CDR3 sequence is CSVGQGPNTGELFF. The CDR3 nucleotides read TGCAGCGTTGGACAGGGCCCGAACACCGGGGAGCTGTTTTTT.

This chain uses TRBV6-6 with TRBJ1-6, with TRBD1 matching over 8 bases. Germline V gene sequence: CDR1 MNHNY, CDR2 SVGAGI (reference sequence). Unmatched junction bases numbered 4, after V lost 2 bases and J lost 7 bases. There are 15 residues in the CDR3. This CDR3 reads CASSYGTGGNSPLHF. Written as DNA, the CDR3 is TGTGCCAGCAGTTACGGGACAGGAGGCAATTCACCCCTCCACTTT.

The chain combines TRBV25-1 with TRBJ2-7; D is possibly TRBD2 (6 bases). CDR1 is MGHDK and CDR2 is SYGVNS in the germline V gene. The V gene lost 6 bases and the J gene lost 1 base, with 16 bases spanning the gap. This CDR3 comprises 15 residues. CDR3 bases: TGTGCCAGCAGGCGTTATAATGGGGGGTCCTACGAGCAGTACTTC. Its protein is CASRRYNGGSYEQYF.

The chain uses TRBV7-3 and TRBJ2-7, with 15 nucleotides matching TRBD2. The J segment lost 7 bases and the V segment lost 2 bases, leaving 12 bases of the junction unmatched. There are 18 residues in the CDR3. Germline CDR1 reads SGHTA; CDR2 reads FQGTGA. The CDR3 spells CASSLQGGLAGGPSEQYF. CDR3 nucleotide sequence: TGTGCCAGCAGCTTACAGGGTGGACTAGCGGGAGGGCCCAGTGAGCAGTACTTC.

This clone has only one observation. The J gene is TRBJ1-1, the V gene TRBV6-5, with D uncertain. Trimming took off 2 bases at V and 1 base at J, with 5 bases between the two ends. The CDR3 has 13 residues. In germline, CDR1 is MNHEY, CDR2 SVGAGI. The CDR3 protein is CASSYAGNTEAFF. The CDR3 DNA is TGTGCCAGCAGTTACGCGGGGAACACTGAAGCTTTCTTT.

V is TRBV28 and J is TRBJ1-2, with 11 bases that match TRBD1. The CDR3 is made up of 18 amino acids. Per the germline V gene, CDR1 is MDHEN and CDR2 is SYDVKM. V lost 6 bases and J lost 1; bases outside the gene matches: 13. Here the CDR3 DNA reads TGTGCCAGCAGGGACCCCCCGGGACAGGGGGTTGGTAACTATGGCTACACCTTC. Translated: CASRDPPGQGVGNYGYTF.

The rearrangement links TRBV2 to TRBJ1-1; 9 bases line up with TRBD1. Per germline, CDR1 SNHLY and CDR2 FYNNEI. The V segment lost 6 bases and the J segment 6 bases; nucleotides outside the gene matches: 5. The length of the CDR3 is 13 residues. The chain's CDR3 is CASREDRGSEAFF. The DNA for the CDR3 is TGTGCCAGCAGGGAGGACAGGGGATCTGAAGCTTTCTTT.

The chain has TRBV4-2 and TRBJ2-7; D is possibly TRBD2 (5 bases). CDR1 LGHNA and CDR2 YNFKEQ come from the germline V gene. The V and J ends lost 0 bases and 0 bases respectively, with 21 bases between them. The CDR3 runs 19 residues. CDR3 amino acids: CASSQDLFRVGERSYEQYF. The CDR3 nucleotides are TGTGCCAGCAGCCAAGATCTGTTCCGTGTGGGAGAGCGCTCCTACGAGCAGTACTTC.

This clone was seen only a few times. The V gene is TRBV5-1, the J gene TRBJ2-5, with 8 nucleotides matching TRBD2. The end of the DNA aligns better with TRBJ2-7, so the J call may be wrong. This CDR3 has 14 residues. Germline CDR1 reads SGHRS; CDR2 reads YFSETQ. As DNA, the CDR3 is TGCGCCAGCAGTGACGGACTAGCAACCTACGAGCAGTACTTC. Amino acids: CASSDGLATYEQYF.

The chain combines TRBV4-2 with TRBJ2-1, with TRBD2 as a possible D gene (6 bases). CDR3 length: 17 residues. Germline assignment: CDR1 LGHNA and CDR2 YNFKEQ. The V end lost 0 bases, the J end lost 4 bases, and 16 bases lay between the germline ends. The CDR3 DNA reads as TGTGCCAGCAGCCAAGATCAGCCGGGAGAGATTTACAATGAGCAGTTCTTC. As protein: CASSQDQPGEIYNEQFF.

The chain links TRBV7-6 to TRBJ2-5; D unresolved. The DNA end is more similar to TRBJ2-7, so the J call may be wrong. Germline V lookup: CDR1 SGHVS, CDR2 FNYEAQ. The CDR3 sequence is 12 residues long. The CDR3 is CASSPSSYEQYF. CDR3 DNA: TGTGCCAGCAGCCCTAGCTCCTACGAGCAGTACTTC.

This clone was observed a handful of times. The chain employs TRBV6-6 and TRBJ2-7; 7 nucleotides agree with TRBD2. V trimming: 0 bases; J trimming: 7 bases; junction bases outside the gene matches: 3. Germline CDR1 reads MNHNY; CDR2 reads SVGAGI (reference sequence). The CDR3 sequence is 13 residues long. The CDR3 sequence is CASSYSEGGEQYF. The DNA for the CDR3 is TGTGCCAGCAGTTACTCGGAGGGAGGGGAGCAGTACTTC.

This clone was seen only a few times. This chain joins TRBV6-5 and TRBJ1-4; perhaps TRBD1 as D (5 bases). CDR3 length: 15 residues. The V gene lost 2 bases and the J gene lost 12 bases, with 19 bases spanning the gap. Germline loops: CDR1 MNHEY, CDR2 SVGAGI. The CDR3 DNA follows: TGTGCCAGCAGTTACGTCGGAATTCAAGACAGAGAACTGTTTTTT. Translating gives CASSYVGIQDRELFF.

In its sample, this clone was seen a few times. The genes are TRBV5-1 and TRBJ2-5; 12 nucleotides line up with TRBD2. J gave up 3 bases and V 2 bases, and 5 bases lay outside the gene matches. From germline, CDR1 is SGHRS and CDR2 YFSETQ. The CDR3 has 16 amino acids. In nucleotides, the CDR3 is TGCGCCAGCAGCTTAGGACTAGCGGGAATAAAAGAGACCCAGTACTTC. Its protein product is CASSLGLAGIKETQYF.

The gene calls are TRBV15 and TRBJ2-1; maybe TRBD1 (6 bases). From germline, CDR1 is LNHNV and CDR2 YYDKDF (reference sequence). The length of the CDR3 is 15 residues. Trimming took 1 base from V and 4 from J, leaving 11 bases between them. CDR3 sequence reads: CATSRVGAGYNEQFF. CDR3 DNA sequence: TGTGCCACCAGCAGAGTGGGGGCGGGTTACAATGAGCAGTTCTTC.

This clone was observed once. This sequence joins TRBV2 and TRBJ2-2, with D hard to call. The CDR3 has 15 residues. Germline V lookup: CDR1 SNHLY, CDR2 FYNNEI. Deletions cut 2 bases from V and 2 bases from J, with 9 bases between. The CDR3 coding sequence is TGTGCCAGCAGTGAAATGAGATCCAACACCGGGGAGCTGTTTTTT. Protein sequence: CASSEMRSNTGELFF.

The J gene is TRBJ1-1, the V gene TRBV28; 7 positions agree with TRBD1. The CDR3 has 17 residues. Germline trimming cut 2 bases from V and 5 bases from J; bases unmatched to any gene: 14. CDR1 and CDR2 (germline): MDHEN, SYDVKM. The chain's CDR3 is CASSLGGQTGRRTEAFF. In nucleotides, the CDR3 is TGTGCCAGCAGTTTAGGGGGACAGACAGGGAGACGGACTGAAGCTTTCTTT.

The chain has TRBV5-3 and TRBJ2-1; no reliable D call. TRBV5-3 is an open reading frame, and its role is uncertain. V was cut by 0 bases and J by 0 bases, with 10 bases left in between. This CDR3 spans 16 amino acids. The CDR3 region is CARSLASFFSYNEQFF. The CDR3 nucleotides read TGTGCCAGAAGCTTGGCGAGCTTTTTCTCCTACAATGAGCAGTTCTTC.

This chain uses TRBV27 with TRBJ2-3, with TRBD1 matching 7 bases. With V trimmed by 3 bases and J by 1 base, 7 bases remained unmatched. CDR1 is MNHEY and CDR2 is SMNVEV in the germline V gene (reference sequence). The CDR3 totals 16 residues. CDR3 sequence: CASSFDRASGTDTQYF. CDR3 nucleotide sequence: TGTGCCAGCAGTTTCGACAGGGCGAGTGGCACAGATACGCAGTATTTT.

The CDR3 coding sequence is TGCGCCAGCAGCTTGGACAGCCTCGGCGAGCAGTACTTC. Protein: CASSLDSLGEQYF. This chain links TRBV5-1 with TRBJ2-7, with no clear D. Germline V gene sequence: CDR1 SGHRS, CDR2 YFSETQ. V was trimmed by 0 bases and J by 6 bases, leaving 10 bases between them. The CDR3 length is 13 residues.

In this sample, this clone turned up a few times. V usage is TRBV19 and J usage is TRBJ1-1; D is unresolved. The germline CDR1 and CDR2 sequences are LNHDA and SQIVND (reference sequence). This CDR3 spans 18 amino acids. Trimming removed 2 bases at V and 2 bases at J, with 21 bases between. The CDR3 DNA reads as TGTGCCAGTAGTATATCGCCGGGCCCCGAGGGAATAAACACTGAAGCTTTCTTT. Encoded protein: CASSISPGPEGINTEAFF.

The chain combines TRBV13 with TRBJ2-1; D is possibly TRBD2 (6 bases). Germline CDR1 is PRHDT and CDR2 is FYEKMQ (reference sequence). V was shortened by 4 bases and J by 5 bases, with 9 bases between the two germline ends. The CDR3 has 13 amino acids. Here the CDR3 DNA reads TGTGCCAGCAGCTCCCCGGGGGACAATGAGCAGTTCTTC. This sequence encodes CASSSPGDNEQFF.

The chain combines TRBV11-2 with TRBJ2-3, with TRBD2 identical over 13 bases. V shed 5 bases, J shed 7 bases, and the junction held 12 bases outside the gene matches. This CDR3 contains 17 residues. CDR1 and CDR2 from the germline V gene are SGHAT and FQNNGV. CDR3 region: CASSLKVLAGGPYTQYF. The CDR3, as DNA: TGTGCCAGCAGCCTAAAGGTACTAGCGGGAGGGCCATATACGCAGTATTTT.

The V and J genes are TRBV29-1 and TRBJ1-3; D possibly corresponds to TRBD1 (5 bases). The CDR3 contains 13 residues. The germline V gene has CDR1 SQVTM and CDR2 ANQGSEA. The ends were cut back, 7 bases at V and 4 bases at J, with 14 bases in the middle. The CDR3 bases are TGCAGCGCCTCTAGGGGATCCGGAAACACCATATATTTT. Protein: CSASRGSGNTIYF. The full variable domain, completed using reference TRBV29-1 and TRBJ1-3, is SAVISQKPSRDICQRGTSLTIQCQVDSQVTMMFWYRQQPGQSLTLIATANQGSEATYESGFVIDKFPISRPNLTFSTLTVSNMSPEDSSIYLCSASRGSGNTIYFGEGSWLTVV.

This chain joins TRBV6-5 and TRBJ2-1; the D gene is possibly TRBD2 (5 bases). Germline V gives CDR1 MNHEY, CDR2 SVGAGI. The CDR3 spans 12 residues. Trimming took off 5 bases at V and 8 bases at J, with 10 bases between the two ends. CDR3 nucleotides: TGTGCCAGCAGTCGACTACCGGATGAGCAGTTCTTC. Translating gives CASSRLPDEQFF.

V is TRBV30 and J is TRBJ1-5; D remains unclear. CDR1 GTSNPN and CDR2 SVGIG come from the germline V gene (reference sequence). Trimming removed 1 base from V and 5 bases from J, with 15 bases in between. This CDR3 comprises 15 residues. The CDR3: CAWSGGSTEDQPQHF. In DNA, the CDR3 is TGTGCCTGGAGTGGCGGATCCACCGAGGATCAGCCCCAGCATTTT. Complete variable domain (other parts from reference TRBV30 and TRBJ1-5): SQTIHQWPATLVQPVGSPLSLECTVEGTSNPNLYWYRQAAGRGLQLLFYSVGIGQISSEVPQNLSASRPQDRQFILSSKKLLLSDSGFYLCAWSGGSTEDQPQHFGDGTRLSIL.

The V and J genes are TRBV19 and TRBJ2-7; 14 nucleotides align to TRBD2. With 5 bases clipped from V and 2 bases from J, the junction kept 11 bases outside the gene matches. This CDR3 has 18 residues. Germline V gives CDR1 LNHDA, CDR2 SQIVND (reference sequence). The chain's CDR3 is CASSFDRTSGRRTYEQYF. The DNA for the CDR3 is TGTGCCAGTAGTTTCGATCGGACTAGCGGGAGGAGGACCTACGAGCAGTACTTC.

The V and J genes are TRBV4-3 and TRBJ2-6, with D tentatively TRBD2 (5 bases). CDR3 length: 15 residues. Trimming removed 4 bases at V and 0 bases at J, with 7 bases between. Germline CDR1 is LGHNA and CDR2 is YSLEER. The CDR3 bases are TGCGCCAGCAGCCCGGGAAACTCTGGGGCCAACGTCCTGACTTTC. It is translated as CASSPGNSGANVLTF.

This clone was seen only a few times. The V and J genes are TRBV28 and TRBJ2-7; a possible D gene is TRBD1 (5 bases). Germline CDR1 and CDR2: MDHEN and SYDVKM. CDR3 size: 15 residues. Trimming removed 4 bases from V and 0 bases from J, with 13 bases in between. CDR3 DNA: TGTGCCAGCAGTTCCCCACAGGCTCCCTCCTACGAGCAGTACTTC. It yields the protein CASSSPQAPSYEQYF.